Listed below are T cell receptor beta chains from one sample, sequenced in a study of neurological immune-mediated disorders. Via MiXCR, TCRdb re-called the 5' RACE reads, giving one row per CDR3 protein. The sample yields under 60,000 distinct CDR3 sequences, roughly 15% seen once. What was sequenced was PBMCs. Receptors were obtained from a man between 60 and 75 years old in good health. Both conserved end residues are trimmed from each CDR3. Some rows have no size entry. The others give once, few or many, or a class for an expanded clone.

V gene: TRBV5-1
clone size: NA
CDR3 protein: ASLDLRYSYEQY

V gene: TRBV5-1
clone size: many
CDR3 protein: ASSSAFPPYGYT

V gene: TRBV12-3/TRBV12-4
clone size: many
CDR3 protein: ASTQQGAINNEQF

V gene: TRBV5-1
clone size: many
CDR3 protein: ASSLGVATDTQY

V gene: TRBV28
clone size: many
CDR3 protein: ASSIPVVQETQY

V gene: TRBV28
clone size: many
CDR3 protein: ASSLGTSGSDEQY

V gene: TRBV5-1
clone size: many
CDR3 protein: ASSFGTSGNEQY

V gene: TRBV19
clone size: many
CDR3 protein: ASSGGTSVPYEQY

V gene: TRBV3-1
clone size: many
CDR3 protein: ASSREPFYT

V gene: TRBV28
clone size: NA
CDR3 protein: ANSLGPAYEQY

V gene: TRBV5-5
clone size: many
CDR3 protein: ASSLWLAGGTDTQY

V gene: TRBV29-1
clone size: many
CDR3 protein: SAPGQGIYNEQF

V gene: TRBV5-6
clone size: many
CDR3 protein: ASSLESSYEQY

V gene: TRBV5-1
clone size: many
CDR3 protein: ASSPGDGGNTIY

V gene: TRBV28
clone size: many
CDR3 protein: ASSPDTSNYGYT

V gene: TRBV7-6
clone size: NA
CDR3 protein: VSSPTSLSTDTQY

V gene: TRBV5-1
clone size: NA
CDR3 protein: ASSGWTGGVGSYEQY

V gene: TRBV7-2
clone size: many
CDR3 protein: ASSLGDSNYGYT

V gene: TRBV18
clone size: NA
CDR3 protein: ASSPGSHGYT

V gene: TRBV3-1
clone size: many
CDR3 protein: ASSRGQNEQF